These 9 T cell receptor beta chains share one sample of origin, sequenced in a study of T cells in tumors and immune-related adverse events. Libraries were prepared by immunoSEQ multiplex PCR; TCRdb keeps only in-frame clonotypes and omits some of them. The table includes around 10,000 clones, roughly 92% detected once. Material: lymph node tissue, obtained from a patient treated with anti-PD-1 therapy. The receptors originated from a female donor with metastatic renal cell carcinoma.

This sequence joins TRBV5-6 and TRBJ1-5; D perhaps matches TRBD1 (5 bases). V lost 3 bases and J 4 bases, leaving 11 bases between the germline ends. CDR3 length equals 14 residues. In germline, CDR1 is SGHDT, CDR2 YYEEEE. The CDR3 protein is CASSSMWGNQPQHF. The DNA of the CDR3 is TGTGCCAGCAGCTCGATGTGGGGGAATCAGCCCCAGCATTTT.

J is TRBJ2-7 and V is TRBV27; no clear D gene. Trimming cost V 7 bases and J 2 bases, with 6 bases left between them. The CDR3 loop spans 11 amino acids. The germline V gene has CDR1 MNHEY and CDR2 SMNVEV (reference sequence). The CDR3 region has the DNA TGTGCCAGCATGCGAGCCTACGAGCAGTACTTC. Its protein product is CASMRAYEQYF.

This clone came up a few times. J is TRBJ1-1 and V is TRBV6-6; D possibly corresponds to TRBD1 (5 bases). V shed 5 bases and J shed 7 bases, with 11 bases lying between them. CDR3 length equals 12 residues. Germline lookup yields CDR1 MNHNY and CDR2 SVGAGI (reference sequence). The CDR3 reads CASSATGSEAFF. The DNA for the CDR3 is TGTGCCAGCAGTGCTACAGGTAGTGAAGCTTTCTTT.

Comment on this clone: The same CDR3 also results from other DNA sequences found in this sample. The chain carries TRBV7-9 and TRBJ1-2; D is uncertain. The CDR3 is made up of 11 amino acids. Germline assignment: CDR1 SEHNR and CDR2 FQNEAQ (reference sequence). V was pared by 1 base and J by 8 bases, with 5 bases between. In DNA, the CDR3 is TGTGCCAGCAGCTTAGAGTGGGGCTACACCTTC. As protein: CASSLEWGYTF.

This sequence joins TRBV7-2 and TRBJ2-7; TRBD2 is a possible D gene (6 bases). CDR3 length: 15 amino acids. Trimming cost V 0 bases and J 2 bases, with 11 bases left between them. Germline CDR1 SGHTA, CDR2 FQGNSA. CDR3 sequence (DNA): TGTGCCAGCAGCTTAGCAGGGACTGCCACCTACGAGCAGTACTTC. Its translation: CASSLAGTATYEQYF. The entire variable domain, with the rest obtained from reference TRBV7-2 and TRBJ2-7, is as follows: GAGVSQSPSNKVTEKGKDVELRCDPISGHTALYWYRQSLGQGLEFLIYFQGNSAPDKSGLPSDRFSAERTGGSVSTLTIQRTQQEDSAVYLCASSLAGTATYEQYFGPGTRLTVT.

This chain links TRBV5-4 with TRBJ2-7; no definite D call. Germline lookup yields CDR1 SGHNT and CDR2 YYREEE (reference sequence). The CDR3 has 14 amino acids. V lost 5 bases to trimming and J lost 1 base, with 13 bases between them. CDR3 amino acids: CASRSDWLSYEQYF. CDR3 coding DNA: TGTGCCAGCAGATCCGACTGGTTATCCTACGAGCAGTACTTC.

A few counts support this clone. The rearrangement links TRBV19 to TRBJ1-5; D is unclear. CDR1 LNHDA and CDR2 SQIVND come from the germline V gene (reference sequence). The CDR3 consists of 15 residues. Trimming shortened V by 1 base and J by 3 bases, and 10 bases separated the two germline ends. The CDR3 loop reads CASSIVEGYNQPQHF. The CDR3 nucleotides are TGTGCCAGTAGTATAGTCGAGGGATACAATCAGCCCCAGCATTTT.

V is TRBV6-5 and J is TRBJ1-5, with 8 bases aligning to TRBD1. V lost 5 bases to trimming and J lost 6 bases; unmatched junction nucleotides: 6. The germline CDR1 and CDR2 sequences are MNHEY and SVGAGI. This CDR3 region has 14 residues. CDR3 amino acids: CASSPDRVLQPQHF. For the CDR3, the DNA is TGTGCCAGCAGTCCGGACAGGGTTCTTCAGCCCCAGCATTTT.

The chain recombines TRBV7-9 with TRBJ2-5; no reliable D call. V lost 1 base and J lost 0, with 3 bases in between. The CDR3 sequence is 13 residues long. Germline-derived CDR1 and CDR2 are SEHNR and FQNEAQ (reference sequence). The CDR3 spells CASSLDHQETQYF. Here the CDR3 DNA reads TGTGCCAGCAGCTTAGACCACCAAGAGACCCAGTACTTC.